The 18 T cell receptor beta chains listed next were all sequenced from one sample in a study of cytomegalovirus exposure and HLA in healthy donors. The PCR made use of 60 Vbeta and 13 Jbeta primers. Produced via immunoSEQ multiplex PCR; TCRdb's table is partial and in-frame only. Here the sample spans under 150,000 clones, about three quarters being singletons. The sequenced material came from PBMCs. The receptors stem from a man aged 50 to 60 in good health and CMV-seropositive.

This clone was observed a few times. V is TRBV19 and J is TRBJ1-1, with D tentatively TRBD1 (5 bases). This CDR3 has 12 amino acids. CDR1 and CDR2 from the germline V gene are LNHDA and SQIVND (reference sequence). V lost 7 bases and J 1 base, leaving 7 bases between the germline ends. The CDR3 DNA reads as TGTGCCAGTACCGGGGGGAACACTGAAGCTTTCTTT. Translation: CASTGGNTEAFF. Together with reference TRBV19 and TRBJ1-1, the CDR3 gives the full variable domain: DGGITQSPKYLFRKEGQNVTLSCEQNLNHDAMYWYRQDPGQGLRLIYYSQIVNDFQKGDIAEGYSVSREKKESFPLTVTSAQKNPTAFYLCASTGGNTEAFFGQGTRLTVV.

This chain links TRBV2 with TRBJ2-3; 7 positions match TRBD2. The junction had 2 bases not matched to a gene; V was cut back by 7 bases and J by 1 base. The CDR3 extends over 13 amino acids. Germline CDR1 SNHLY, CDR2 FYNNEI. CDR3 loop: CASKGGGTDTQYF. The CDR3 region has the DNA TGTGCCAGCAAGGGAGGGGGCACAGATACGCAGTATTTT.

This clone was observed a handful of times. The rearrangement links TRBV11-2 to TRBJ2-3; D is perhaps TRBD1 (5 bases). The V gene lost 6 bases and the J gene lost 1 base, with 17 bases spanning the gap. The length of the CDR3 is 16 residues. Germline V gene lookup returns CDR1 SGHAT and CDR2 FQNNGV. This CDR3 reads CASRARTTKRTDTQYF. DNA of the CDR3: TGTGCCAGCAGGGCCCGGACAACCAAACGCACAGATACGCAGTATTTT.

The chain employs TRBV11-3 and TRBJ2-7, with 9 bases fitting TRBD2. The CDR3 is made up of 14 amino acids. The trim removed 3 bases at V and 5 bases at J, leaving 5 bases unmatched. CDR1 is SGHNT, CDR2 YENEEA, per germline. The CDR3 loop reads CASSFSGRSDEQYF. CDR3 nucleotide sequence: TGTGCCAGCAGCTTTAGCGGGAGAAGCGACGAGCAGTACTTC. Full variable domain (remainder filled in from reference TRBV11-3 and TRBJ2-7): EAGVVQSPRYKIIEKKQPVAFWCNPISGHNTLYWYLQNLGQGPELLIRYENEEAVDDSQLPKDRFSAERLKGVDSTLKIQPAELGDSAVYLCASSFSGRSDEQYFGPGTRLTVT.

The chain employs TRBV6-5 and TRBJ2-1, with 9 bases that match TRBD1. The CDR3 is 15 amino acids. J gave up 8 bases and V 5 bases, and 10 bases lay outside the gene matches. Germline CDR1 is MNHEY and CDR2 is SVGAGI. CDR3 region: CASSTPGTGRDEQFF. The CDR3 coding sequence is TGTGCCAGCAGTACCCCCGGGACAGGGCGGGATGAGCAGTTCTTC.

The rearrangement uses TRBV7-2 and TRBJ2-5; TRBD2 is a possible D gene (5 bases). Germline-derived CDR1 and CDR2 are SGHTA and FQGNSA. Trimming left V 3 bases short and J 2 bases short, with 13 bases between. The length of the CDR3 is 15 residues. As DNA, the CDR3 is TGTGCCAGCAGCTTGGCCAGGACTGCACAAGAGACCCAGTACTTC. Residues: CASSLARTAQETQYF. Complete variable domain (other parts from reference TRBV7-2 and TRBJ2-5): GAGVSQSPSNKVTEKGKDVELRCDPISGHTALYWYRQSLGQGLEFLIYFQGNSAPDKSGLPSDRFSAERTGGSVSTLTIQRTQQEDSAVYLCASSLARTAQETQYFGPGTRLLVL.

The chain carries TRBV7-9 and TRBJ2-6; TRBD1 agrees at 7 bases. This CDR3 is 16 amino acids long. Germline values: CDR1 SEHNR, CDR2 FQNEAQ (reference sequence). The V gene end was trimmed by 5 bases and the J gene end by 0 bases; junction bases not matched to a gene: 4. The CDR3 reads CASSTWTGSGANVLTF. CDR3 nucleotides: TGTGCCAGCAGCACCTGGACAGGCTCTGGGGCCAACGTCCTGACTTTC.

The chain carries TRBV4-2 and TRBJ1-4; D is unclear. Trimming took 1 base from V and 5 from J, leaving 8 bases between them. Germline V gene lookup returns CDR1 LGHNA and CDR2 YNFKEQ. This CDR3 has 14 residues. Written as DNA, the CDR3 is TGTGCCAGCAGCCAAGGCCAGTCAAATGAAAAACTGTTTTTT. Amino acids: CASSQGQSNEKLFF.

V gene TRBV7-9 combines with J gene TRBJ1-5, with a weak D call TRBD1 (5 bases). V dropped 2 bases and J dropped 2 bases, with 7 bases sitting between them. Germline V gene lookup returns CDR1 SEHNR and CDR2 FQNEAQ (reference sequence). The CDR3 runs to 14 residues. CDR3 loop: CASSLQGRNQPQHF. CDR3 sequence (DNA): TGTGCCAGCAGCTTACAGGGTCGCAATCAGCCCCAGCATTTT. The full variable domain, with the rest looked up from reference TRBV7-9 and TRBJ1-5, is DTGVSQNPRHKITKRGQNVTFRCDPISEHNRLYWYRQTLGQGPEFLTYFQNEAQLEKSRLLSDRFSAERPKGSFSTLEIQRTEQGDSAMYLCASSLQGRNQPQHFGDGTRLSIL.

CDR3 sequence: CASSLVAGERTEAFF. DNA for the CDR3: TGCGCCAGCAGCCTCGTCGCAGGGGAAAGGACTGAAGCTTTCTTT. The V call is TRBV4-1, the J call TRBJ1-1; a possible D gene is TRBD1 (6 bases). The CDR3 extends over 15 amino acids. Germline V gene data show CDR1 as MGHRA and CDR2 as YSYEKL. The germline V and J ends were trimmed by 4 bases and 5 bases, with 17 bases remaining between them.

The chain carries TRBV29-1 and TRBJ1-4; D unclear. V was cut by 1 base and J by 1 base, with 10 bases left in between. CDR1 and CDR2 from the germline V gene are SQVTM and ANQGSEA. The CDR3 is 15 amino acids. CDR3 loop: CSVEVGRGTNEKLFF. The CDR3 DNA sequence: TGCAGCGTTGAAGTTGGGCGGGGAACTAATGAAAAACTGTTTTTT.

V is TRBV25-1 and J is TRBJ1-4; maybe TRBD1 (6 bases). CDR1 is MGHDK, CDR2 SYGVNS, per germline. The CDR3 totals 15 residues. Trimming pared 4 bases from V and 4 bases from J, leaving 13 bases between. CDR3 DNA: TGTGCCAGCAGTGCTCGCGGGGGGCGTAATGAAAAACTGTTTTTT. This encodes CASSARGGRNEKLFF.

V is TRBV5-4 and J is TRBJ2-3, with 9 bases identical to TRBD1. The length of the CDR3 is 14 residues. V lost 4 bases and J lost 4; bases outside the gene matches: 4. The germline V gene has CDR1 SGHNT and CDR2 YYREEE (reference sequence). The CDR3 DNA follows: TGTGCCAGCAGCGTGGACAGGGGTTCAGATACGCAGTATTTT. Translated, it gives CASSVDRGSDTQYF.

V gene TRBV11-2 combines with J gene TRBJ1-1; D is unresolved. Germline loops: CDR1 SGHAT, CDR2 FQNNGV. V dropped 5 bases and J dropped 3 bases, with 16 bases sitting between them. CDR3 length equals 15 residues. The CDR3 protein is CASSADGRGDTEAFF. The CDR3 nucleotides read TGTGCCAGCAGCGCTGACGGCCGCGGAGACACTGAAGCTTTCTTT.

This chain uses TRBV14 with TRBJ1-2; TRBD1 agrees at 7 bases. Germline V gene lookup returns CDR1 SGHDN and CDR2 FVKESK. V gave up 2 bases and J gave up 6 bases; unmatched junction bases: 6. The CDR3 has 14 residues. This chain's CDR3 is CASSQPRGGDGYTF. CDR3 coding DNA: TGTGCCAGCAGCCAACCAAGAGGGGGCGATGGCTACACCTTC.

V is TRBV9 and J is TRBJ2-5, with 11 nucleotides matching TRBD1. With 0 bases clipped from V and 11 bases from J, the junction kept 9 bases outside the gene matches. Germline assignment: CDR1 SGDLS and CDR2 YYNGEE. The CDR3 has 15 amino acids. CDR3 sequence: CASSVEGQGAWEQYF. The CDR3 DNA sequence: TGTGCCAGCAGCGTAGAAGGACAGGGGGCTTGGGAGCAGTACTTC.

This chain uses TRBV18 with TRBJ1-1; 8 nucleotides align to TRBD1. Germline values: CDR1 KGHSH, CDR2 LQKENI. The CDR3 is made up of 16 amino acids. The V and J ends lost 6 bases and 0 bases, in that order; junction bases with no gene match: 9. The DNA of the CDR3 is TGTGCCAGCTCTCCCTTCGGACAGGGAATGAACACTGAAGCTTTCTTT. It is translated as CASSPFGQGMNTEAFF.

V is TRBV7-9 and J is TRBJ2-7; the D gene is possibly TRBD2 (5 bases). This CDR3 comprises 15 residues. Trimming shortened V by 6 bases and J by 0 bases, and 15 bases separated the two germline ends. In germline, CDR1 is SEHNR, CDR2 FQNEAQ (reference sequence). CDR3 nucleotides: TGTGCCAGCAGTTCACTCAATCGGGGCTCCTACGAGCAGTACTTC. This codes for CASSSLNRGSYEQYF. The full variable domain, rest sourced from reference TRBV7-9 and TRBJ2-7, is DTGVSQNPRHKITKRGQNVTFRCDPISEHNRLYWYRQTLGQGPEFLTYFQNEAQLEKSRLLSDRFSAERPKGSFSTLEIQRTEQGDSAMYLCASSSLNRGSYEQYFGPGTRLTVT.